This TCR beta chain was captured by sequencing in a study of cytotoxic CD8 clonotypes in ibrutinib-treated CLL. The study's findings and limits: In sustained-remission versus progressing patients, sampling times differed.

The germline V gene encodes CDR1 SNHLY and CDR2 FYNNEI. V was shortened by 4 bases and J by 4 bases, with 16 bases between the two germline ends. The CDR3 is 16 residues long. Depth targeted 1 in 200,000 to 1 in 1 million T cells, averaging 10x coverage per clonotype. The protocol was immunoSEQ multiplex PCR, while the TCRdb copy is restricted to in-frame clones and leaves out a portion. The top ten clones hold under 5.5% of a sample with roughly 180,000 clones, about 80% of them seen once. Concerning this clone: What it binds is unknown.

The sample in question was PBMCs, obtained after 24 months of ibrutinib treatment. This receptor was identified in a human donor with chronic lymphocytic leukemia. The genes are TRBV2 and TRBJ2-2, with D perhaps TRBD1 or TRBD2 (5 bases each). The CDR3 DNA reads as TGTGCCAGCAGTGGGGGGACGGGAAGGGGCACCGGGGAGCTGTTTTTT. It is translated as CASSGGTGRGTGELFF.